A single sample is the source of the 26 T cell receptor beta chains below, sequenced in a study of cytomegalovirus exposure and HLA in healthy donors. Use of 60 Vbeta and 13 Jbeta primers characterized the PCR. Libraries were prepared by immunoSEQ multiplex PCR; TCRdb keeps only in-frame clonotypes and omits some of them. The table has over 150,000 clones, approximately 75% seen once. Sequencing was performed on PBMCs. These receptors originate from a man aged 45 to 65 in good health and CMV-seropositive.

The chain combines TRBV25-1 with TRBJ2-1; 7 bases are a match to TRBD1. Germline CDR1 is MGHDK and CDR2 is SYGVNS. The CDR3 contains 15 residues. V dropped 3 bases and J dropped 4; count of bases not matched to a gene: 6. CDR3 residues: CASSDSGQPYNEQFF. DNA for the CDR3: TGTGCCAGCAGTGACTCGGGACAGCCATACAATGAGCAGTTCTTC.

This sequence joins TRBV18 and TRBJ1-1; TRBD1 aligns across 8 bases. Germline assignment: CDR1 KGHSH and CDR2 LQKENI. The length of the CDR3 is 15 residues. With V trimmed by 5 bases and J by 5 bases, 10 bases remained unmatched. The CDR3 reads CASSANRGVWTEAFF. CDR3 sequence (DNA): TGTGCCAGCTCAGCCAACAGGGGGGTATGGACTGAAGCTTTCTTT.

This chain links TRBV7-6 with TRBJ1-5, with D maybe TRBD1 (5 bases). Deletions cut 4 bases from V and 4 bases from J, with 8 bases between. This CDR3 contains 13 residues. Germline CDR1 and CDR2: SGHVS and FNYEAQ. The CDR3 spells CASSSGPNQPQHF. CDR3 DNA sequence: TGTGCCAGCAGCTCAGGGCCTAATCAGCCCCAGCATTTT.

This clone was observed a handful of times. The chain carries TRBV4-2 and TRBJ1-1; D uncertain. The CDR3 runs 14 residues. V lost 0 bases, J lost 1 base, and 6 bases lay in between. Looked up from germline, CDR1 is LGHNA and CDR2 is YNFKEQ. CDR3 sequence reads: CASSQDGGNTEAFF. In nucleotides, the CDR3 is TGTGCCAGCAGCCAAGATGGAGGGAACACTGAAGCTTTCTTT.

The chain has TRBV5-1 and TRBJ1-2, with 7 bases identical to TRBD1. The CDR3 runs to 13 residues. Trimming removed 3 bases from V and 4 bases from J; junction bases left unmatched: 3. Germline values: CDR1 SGHRS, CDR2 YFSETQ. This chain's CDR3 is CASSSGTVYGYTF. The CDR3 DNA reads TGCGCCAGCAGCTCCGGGACAGTCTATGGCTACACCTTC.

This clone was found a few times. V is TRBV15 and J is TRBJ2-7, with 7 bases aligning to TRBD2. V lost 0 bases, J lost 5 bases, and 7 bases stayed unmatched. The germline CDR1 and CDR2 sequences are LNHNV and YYDKDF (reference sequence). The CDR3 is 15 residues long. Here the CDR3 DNA reads TGTGCCACCAGCAGAGAATTGGGGGGAGGGAACGAGCAGTACTTC. Its translation: CATSRELGGGNEQYF.

The chain uses TRBV7-2 and TRBJ2-4; TRBD2 matches at 13 bases. The CDR3 length is 16 residues. The trim removed 5 bases at V and 6 bases at J, leaving 7 bases unmatched. Germline assignment: CDR1 SGHTA and CDR2 FQGNSA. As DNA, the CDR3 is TGTGCCAGCAGCCCAGGGACTAGCGGGGCTATAAACATTCAGTACTTC. Protein product: CASSPGTSGAINIQYF.

The chain joins TRBV7-2 to TRBJ2-5; the D gene is possibly TRBD1 (5 bases). The V gene's germline CDR1 is SGHTA and CDR2 FQGNSA. The CDR3 loop spans 14 amino acids. Trimming stripped 4 bases from V and 3 bases from J, with 12 bases between. The CDR3 reads CASSSQGSKETQYF. The CDR3 DNA sequence: TGTGCCAGCAGCTCTCAGGGATCCAAAGAGACCCAGTACTTC.

The chain is built from TRBV7-3 and TRBJ2-3; TRBD1 matches 8 bases. Germline trimming cut 5 bases from V and 2 bases from J; bases unmatched to any gene: 9. The CDR3 contains 16 residues. Germline V gene sequence: CDR1 SGHTA, CDR2 FQGTGA. CDR3 DNA: TGTGCCAGCAGCCCGGGGACAGGACGAACCACAGATACGCAGTATTTT. Its translation is CASSPGTGRTTDTQYF.

The chain joins TRBV30 to TRBJ2-7; TRBD2 aligns across 8 bases. CDR3 length: 14 residues. Germline V CDR1 and CDR2: GTSNPN, SVGIG (reference sequence). The V segment lost 3 bases and the J segment 2 bases; nucleotides outside the gene matches: 6. CDR3 loop: CAWRILAGPYEQYF. The CDR3 nucleotides are TGTGCCTGGAGAATTTTAGCGGGACCCTACGAGCAGTACTTC.

This clone was observed a few times. The chain combines TRBV4-3 with TRBJ2-5; TRBD2 matches at 8 bases. The J call is doubtful: the DNA matches TRBJ2-7 better. This CDR3 comprises 15 residues. The germline gives CDR1 LGHNA, CDR2 YSLEER. The DNA of the CDR3 is TGCGCCAGCAGCCAAGAGGCGGGGGGATCCTACGAGCAGTACTTC. It encodes CASSQEAGGSYEQYF.

This chain joins TRBV6-5 and TRBJ2-7, with TRBD2 as a possible D gene (6 bases). The length of the CDR3 is 13 residues. Germline V gene data show CDR1 as MNHEY and CDR2 as SVGAGI. V lost 7 bases, J lost 4 bases, and 14 bases lay in between. This chain's CDR3 is CASNAGFGYEQYF. Written as DNA, the CDR3 is TGTGCCAGCAATGCGGGGTTTGGATACGAGCAGTACTTC.

This clone is a singleton in its sample. The chain uses TRBV4-1 and TRBJ1-2, with 7 positions matching TRBD1. Trimming cost V 6 bases and J 8 bases; bases outside gene matches: 12. Germline V CDR1 and CDR2: MGHRA, YSYEKL. The CDR3 runs 14 residues. The CDR3, as DNA: TGCGCCAGCAGACGCCCAGGGGGTAGAGGAGGCTACACCTTC. This translates into CASRRPGGRGGYTF.

The chain uses TRBV7-9 and TRBJ2-2; TRBD1 agrees at 8 bases. This CDR3 is 15 amino acids long. V gave up 5 bases and J gave up 6 bases; unmatched junction bases: 8. CDR1 and CDR2 from the germline V gene are SEHNR and FQNEAQ (reference sequence). The CDR3 nucleotides are TGTGCCAGCAGCCGACAGGGGATATCGGCCGGGGAGCTGTTTTTT. Translated: CASSRQGISAGELFF.

This chain connects TRBV9 to TRBJ1-4; TRBD1 aligns across 9 bases. The CDR3 totals 15 residues. From germline, CDR1 is SGDLS and CDR2 YYNGEE. Trimming at V came to 6 bases and at J to 5 bases, leaving 8 bases not matched to a gene. For the CDR3, the DNA is TGTGCCAGCAACGTGGGGGACAGGGCGAATGAAAAACTGTTTTTT. It codes for CASNVGDRANEKLFF. Filled out from reference TRBV9 and TRBJ1-4, the complete variable domain reads DSGVTQTPKHLITATGQRVTLRCSPRSGDLSVYWYQQSLDQGLQFLIQYYNGEERAKGNILERFSAQQFPDLHSELNLSSLELGDSALYFCASNVGDRANEKLFFGSGTQLSVL.

The chain is built from TRBV5-1 and TRBJ2-7; 12 bases agree with TRBD1. Germline V gene data show CDR1 as SGHRS and CDR2 as YFSETQ. This CDR3 comprises 18 residues. The V segment lost 1 base and the J segment 3 bases; nucleotides outside the gene matches: 11. This CDR3 reads CASSLWGGTGGFGYEQYF. CDR3 in DNA: TGCGCCAGCAGCTTGTGGGGGGGGACAGGGGGCTTTGGCTACGAGCAGTACTTC.

The chain is built from TRBV6-6 and TRBJ1-1; TRBD1 might be the D (6 bases). Germline V CDR1 and CDR2: MNHNY, SVGAGI (reference sequence). Trimming removed 7 bases at V and 1 base at J, with 10 bases between. This CDR3 comprises 13 residues. The CDR3 spells CASTQGRNTEAFF. CDR3 DNA sequence: TGTGCCAGCACACAGGGTAGGAACACTGAAGCTTTCTTT.

The chain is built from TRBV6-5 and TRBJ1-1, with unresolved D. Per germline, CDR1 MNHEY and CDR2 SVGAGI. This CDR3 contains 12 residues. Written as DNA, the CDR3 is TGTGCTACGTATAAACGGCGGTCCGAAGCTTTCTTT. Amino acid sequence: CATYKRRSEAFF.

The chain's CDR3 is CASSPAGGQNYGYTF. Written as DNA, the CDR3 is TGTGCCAGCAGTCCCGCCGGGGGACAGAACTATGGCTACACCTTC. The rearrangement links TRBV27 to TRBJ1-2; 7 positions agree with TRBD1. J gave up 2 bases and V 5 bases, and 8 bases lay outside the gene matches. This CDR3 contains 15 residues. Germline CDR1 and CDR2: MNHEY and SMNVEV (reference sequence).

J is TRBJ2-3 and V is TRBV6-5; a possible D gene is TRBD2 (5 bases). V lost 2 bases and J 6 bases, leaving 15 bases between the germline ends. The CDR3 spans 15 residues. Germline values: CDR1 MNHEY, CDR2 SVGAGI. The CDR3 region is CASSYGSARVDTQYF. The CDR3 DNA reads as TGTGCCAGCAGTTACGGGAGTGCTCGGGTCGATACGCAGTATTTT.

The J gene is TRBJ1-1, the V gene TRBV7-9; tentative D call: TRBD1 (6 bases). CDR3 length equals 15 residues. Germline V gene data show CDR1 as SEHNR and CDR2 as FQNEAQ (reference sequence). V lost 4 bases, J lost 1 base, and 13 bases lay in between. DNA of the CDR3: TGTGCCAGCAGCTCACCCCGGGACACGAACACTGAAGCTTTCTTT. This sequence encodes CASSSPRDTNTEAFF.

The chain links TRBV18 to TRBJ1-5; TRBD1 might be the D (6 bases). The CDR3 totals 16 residues. The germline V and J ends were trimmed by 2 bases and 4 bases, with 15 bases remaining between them. Germline V CDR1 and CDR2: KGHSH, LQKENI. The CDR3 reads CASSPAGGWENQPQHF. DNA for the CDR3: TGTGCCAGCTCACCAGCGGGGGGCTGGGAGAATCAGCCCCAGCATTTT.

The chain uses TRBV7-9 and TRBJ1-2, with 8 positions matching TRBD1. CDR1 is SEHNR, CDR2 FQNEAQ, per germline (reference sequence). V gave up 7 bases and J gave up 8 bases; unmatched junction bases: 15. There are 15 residues in the CDR3. CDR3 region: CASNPPSDRGRGYTF. The DNA of the CDR3 is TGTGCCAGCAACCCCCCGTCCGACAGGGGCAGGGGCTACACCTTC.

V gene TRBV7-2 combines with J gene TRBJ1-6; TRBD1 might be the D (5 bases). The CDR3 totals 15 residues. V gave up 1 base and J gave up 5 bases, with 9 bases separating them. Germline CDR1 reads SGHTA; CDR2 reads FQGNSA. The CDR3: CASSLGQGHNSPLHF. CDR3 bases: TGTGCCAGCAGCTTAGGGCAGGGCCATAATTCACCCCTCCACTTT.

This clone occurred once. The rearrangement links TRBV2 to TRBJ2-1, with 10 bases matching TRBD1. Trimming removed 5 bases from V and 6 bases from J; junction bases left unmatched: 10. Germline values: CDR1 SNHLY, CDR2 FYNNEI. The CDR3 consists of 16 residues. The CDR3: CASSNKRRDRGNEQFF. CDR3 DNA: TGTGCCAGCAGTAACAAACGCCGGGACAGGGGCAATGAGCAGTTCTTC.

The chain uses TRBV27 and TRBJ2-7; a weak D match, TRBD1 (5 bases). CDR3 length: 15 amino acids. The germline CDR1 and CDR2 sequences are MNHEY and SMNVEV (reference sequence). V was cut by 2 bases and J by 4 bases, with 15 bases left in between. The CDR3 DNA sequence: TGTGCCAGCAGTTTACGGCAGGGATTGAGGTACGAGCAGTACTTC. Its protein product is CASSLRQGLRYEQYF.